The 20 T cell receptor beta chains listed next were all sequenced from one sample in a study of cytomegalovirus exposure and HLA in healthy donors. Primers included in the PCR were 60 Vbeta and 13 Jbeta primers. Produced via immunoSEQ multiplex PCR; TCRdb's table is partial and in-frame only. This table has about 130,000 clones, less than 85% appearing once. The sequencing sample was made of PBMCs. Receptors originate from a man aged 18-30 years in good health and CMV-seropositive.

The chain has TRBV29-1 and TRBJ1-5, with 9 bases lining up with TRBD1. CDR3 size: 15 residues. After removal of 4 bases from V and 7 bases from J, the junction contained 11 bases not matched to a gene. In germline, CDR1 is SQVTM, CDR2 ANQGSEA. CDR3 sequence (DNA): TGCAGCGTTGTAGAACAGGGGGCGACGGGACAGCCCCAGCATTTT. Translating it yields CSVVEQGATGQPQHF.

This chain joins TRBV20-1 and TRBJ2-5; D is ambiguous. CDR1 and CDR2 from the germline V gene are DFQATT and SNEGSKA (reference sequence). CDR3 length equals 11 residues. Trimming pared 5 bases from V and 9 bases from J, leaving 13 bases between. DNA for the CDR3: TGCAGTGCTTACACAGTGCCAGCCCAGTACTTC. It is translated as CSAYTVPAQYF.

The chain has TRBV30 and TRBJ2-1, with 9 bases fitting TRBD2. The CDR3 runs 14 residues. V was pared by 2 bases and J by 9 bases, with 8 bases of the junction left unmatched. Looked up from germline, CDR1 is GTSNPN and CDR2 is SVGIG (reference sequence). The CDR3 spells CAWSTSGGSREQFF. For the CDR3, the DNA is TGTGCCTGGAGTACCAGCGGGGGGTCTCGTGAGCAGTTCTTC.

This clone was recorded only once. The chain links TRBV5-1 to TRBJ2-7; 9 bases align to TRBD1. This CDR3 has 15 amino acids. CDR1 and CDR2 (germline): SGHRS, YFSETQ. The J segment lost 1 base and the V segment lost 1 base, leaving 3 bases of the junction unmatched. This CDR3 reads CASSLLGQGSYEQYF. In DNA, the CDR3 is TGCGCCAGCAGCTTGCTGGGACAGGGATCCTACGAGCAGTACTTC.

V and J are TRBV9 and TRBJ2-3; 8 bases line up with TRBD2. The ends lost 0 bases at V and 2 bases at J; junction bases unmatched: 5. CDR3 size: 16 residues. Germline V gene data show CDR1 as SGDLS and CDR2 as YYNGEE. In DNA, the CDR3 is TGTGCCAGCAGCGTAGTTGGCGGGGGGAACACAGATACGCAGTATTTT. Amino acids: CASSVVGGGNTDTQYF.

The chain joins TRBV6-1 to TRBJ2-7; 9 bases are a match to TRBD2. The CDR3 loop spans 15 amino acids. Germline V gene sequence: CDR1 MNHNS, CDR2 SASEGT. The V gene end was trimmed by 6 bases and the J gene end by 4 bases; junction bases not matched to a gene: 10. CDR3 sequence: CASRKLAGVGYEQYF. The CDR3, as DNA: TGTGCCAGCAGGAAGTTAGCGGGGGTTGGGTACGAGCAGTACTTC.

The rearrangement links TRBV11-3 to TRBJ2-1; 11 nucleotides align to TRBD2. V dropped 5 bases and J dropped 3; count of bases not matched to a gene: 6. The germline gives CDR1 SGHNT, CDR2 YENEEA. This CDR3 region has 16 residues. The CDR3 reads CASSPTSGENYNEQFF. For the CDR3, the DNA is TGTGCCAGCAGCCCGACTAGCGGGGAGAACTACAATGAGCAGTTCTTC. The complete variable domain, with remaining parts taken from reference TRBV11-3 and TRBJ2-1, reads EAGVVQSPRYKIIEKKQPVAFWCNPISGHNTLYWYLQNLGQGPELLIRYENEEAVDDSQLPKDRFSAERLKGVDSTLKIQPAELGDSAVYLCASSPTSGENYNEQFFGPGTRLTVL.

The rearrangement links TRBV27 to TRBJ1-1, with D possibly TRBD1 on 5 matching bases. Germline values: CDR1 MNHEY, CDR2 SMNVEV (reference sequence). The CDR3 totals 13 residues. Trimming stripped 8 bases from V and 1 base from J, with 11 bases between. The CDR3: CASAGTANTEAFF. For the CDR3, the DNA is TGTGCCAGCGCGGGGACGGCGAACACTGAAGCTTTCTTT.

The CDR3 reads CASSLAGGRQEAFF. CDR3 DNA sequence: TGTGCCAGCAGCTTAGCGGGGGGTCGGCAGGAGGCTTTCTTT. V usage is TRBV7-9 and J usage is TRBJ1-1; D might be TRBD1 (5 bases). CDR1 is SEHNR and CDR2 is FQNEAQ in the germline V gene (reference sequence). Between the trimmed V and J ends, which lost 0 bases and 11 bases, there was a span of 16 bases. CDR3 size: 14 residues.

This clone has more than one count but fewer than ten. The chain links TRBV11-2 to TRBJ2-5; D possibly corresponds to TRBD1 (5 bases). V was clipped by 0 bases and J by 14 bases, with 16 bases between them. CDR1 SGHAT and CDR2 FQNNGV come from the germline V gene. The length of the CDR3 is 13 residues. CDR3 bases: TGTGCCAGCAGCTTAGACAGGGTCCAAGGTCTATACTTC. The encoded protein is CASSLDRVQGLYF.

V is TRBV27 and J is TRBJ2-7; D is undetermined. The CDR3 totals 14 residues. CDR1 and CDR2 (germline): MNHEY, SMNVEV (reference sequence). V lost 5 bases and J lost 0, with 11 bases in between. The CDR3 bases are TGTGCCAGCAGTGAAATTAGGAGCTCCTACGAGCAGTACTTC. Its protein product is CASSEIRSSYEQYF.

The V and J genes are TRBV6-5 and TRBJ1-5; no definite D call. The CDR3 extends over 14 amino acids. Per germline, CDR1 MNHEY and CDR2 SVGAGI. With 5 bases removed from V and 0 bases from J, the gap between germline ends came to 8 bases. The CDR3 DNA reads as TGTGCCAGCAGTCCGTCCTATAGCAATCAGCCCCAGCATTTT. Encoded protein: CASSPSYSNQPQHF.

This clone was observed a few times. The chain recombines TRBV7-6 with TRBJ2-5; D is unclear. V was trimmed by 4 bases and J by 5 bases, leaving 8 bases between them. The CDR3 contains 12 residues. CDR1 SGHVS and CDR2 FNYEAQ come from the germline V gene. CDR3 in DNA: TGTGCCAGCAGCTCCTCTACGGAGACCCAGTACTTC. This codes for CASSSSTETQYF.

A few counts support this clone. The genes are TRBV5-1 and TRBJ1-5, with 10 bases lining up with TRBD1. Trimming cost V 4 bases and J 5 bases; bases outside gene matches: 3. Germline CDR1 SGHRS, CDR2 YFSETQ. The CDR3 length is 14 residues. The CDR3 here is CASSPGTGDQPQHF. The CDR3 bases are TGCGCCAGCAGCCCCGGGACAGGGGATCAGCCCCAGCATTTT.

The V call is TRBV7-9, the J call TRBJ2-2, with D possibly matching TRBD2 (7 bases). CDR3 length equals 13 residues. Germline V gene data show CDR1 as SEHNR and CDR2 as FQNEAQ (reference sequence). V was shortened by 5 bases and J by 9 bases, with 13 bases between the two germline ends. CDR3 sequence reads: CASSLGGARELFF. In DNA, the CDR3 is TGTGCCAGCAGCCTTGGGGGGGCCCGGGAGCTGTTTTTT.

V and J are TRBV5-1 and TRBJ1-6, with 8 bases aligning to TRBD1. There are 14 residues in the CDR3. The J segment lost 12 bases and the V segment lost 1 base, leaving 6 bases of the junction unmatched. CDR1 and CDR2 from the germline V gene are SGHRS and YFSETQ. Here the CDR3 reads CASSLSQGDIPLHF. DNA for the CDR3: TGCGCCAGCAGCTTGTCACAGGGGGATATACCCCTCCACTTT.

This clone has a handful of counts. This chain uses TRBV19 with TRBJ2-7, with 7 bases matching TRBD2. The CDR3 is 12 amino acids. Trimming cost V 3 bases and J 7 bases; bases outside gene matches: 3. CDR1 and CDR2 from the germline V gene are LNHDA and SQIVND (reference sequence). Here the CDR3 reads CASSIGGGEQYF. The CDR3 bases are TGTGCCAGTAGTATTGGGGGAGGGGAGCAGTACTTC.

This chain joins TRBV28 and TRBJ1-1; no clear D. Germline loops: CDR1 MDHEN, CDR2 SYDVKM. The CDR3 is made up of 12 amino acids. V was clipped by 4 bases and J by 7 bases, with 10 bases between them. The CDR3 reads CASSYYTGEAFF. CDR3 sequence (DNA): TGTGCCAGCAGTTATTACACGGGTGAAGCTTTCTTT.

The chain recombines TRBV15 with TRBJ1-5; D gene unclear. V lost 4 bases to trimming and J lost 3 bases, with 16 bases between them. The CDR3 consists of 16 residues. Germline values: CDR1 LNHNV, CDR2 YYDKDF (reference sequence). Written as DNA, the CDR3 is TGTGCCACCAGCACGCACCCGCCTGGAGTCAATCAGCCCCAGCATTTT. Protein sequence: CATSTHPPGVNQPQHF.

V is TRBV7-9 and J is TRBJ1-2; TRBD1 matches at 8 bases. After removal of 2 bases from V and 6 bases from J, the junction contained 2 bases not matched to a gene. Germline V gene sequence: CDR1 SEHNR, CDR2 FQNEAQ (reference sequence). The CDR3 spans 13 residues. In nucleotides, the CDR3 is TGTGCCAGCAGCTTACAGGGGGCCGATGGCTACACCTTC. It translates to CASSLQGADGYTF.